This T cell receptor (beta chain) stems from a study of shared clonotypes between healthy human individuals. CDR3 size: 14 residues. The germline CDR1 and CDR2 sequences are SGHAT and FQNNGV. Trimming took off 8 bases at V and 0 bases at J, with 11 bases between the two ends. Method: immunoSEQ multiplex PCR; TCRdb's copy keeps in-frame clones and lacks some. The table records 2,100,000 or so clones, under 97% of them present only once. The V and J genes are TRBV11-2 and TRBJ1-3, with D perhaps matching TRBD1 (6 bases). This sequence originates from a man in his late teens or twenties in good health. Sequencing was carried out using naive CD4+ T cells sorted from blood. The subset was: CD45RA+ positively selected. CDR3 loop: CASGQMLSGNTIYF. The CDR3 region has the DNA TGTGCCAGCGGACAGATGCTCTCTGGAAACACCATATATTTT.